This T cell receptor beta chain derives from a study of blood T cell repertoires in COVID-19. Across the study: Acute and convalescent COVID-19 samples came from the United States, Italy and Spain.

Germline CDR1 SEHNR, CDR2 FQNEAQ (reference sequence). The V end was cut by 2 bases, the J end by 6 bases, with 19 bases between. The length of the CDR3 is 16 residues. Study processing details: Reference gene primer amplification gave estimated nucleated cell counts. The repertoire was sequenced with immunoSEQ multiplex PCR; TCRdb's copy has only in-frame clones and lacks some. The DNA gave D and trimming, while V, J and clone size come from that table. Here the sample spans a few hundred thousand clones, 87% being singletons. The chain combines TRBV7-9 with TRBJ1-1, with D maybe TRBD1 (6 bases). Specimen: peripheral blood. The receptor was isolated from a woman aged 18-29 years who had recovered from COVID-19. The chain's CDR3 is CASSLSRGLGEAEAFF. DNA for the CDR3: TGTGCCAGCAGCTTATCTAGGGGGTTGGGGGAAGCTGAAGCTTTCTTT. Combining the CDR3 with reference TRBV7-9 and TRBJ1-1 gives the whole variable domain DTGVSQNPRHKITKRGQNVTFRCDPISEHNRLYWYRQTLGQGPEFLTYFQNEAQLEKSRLLSDRFSAERPKGSFSTLEIQRTEQGDSAMYLCASSLSRGLGEAEAFFGQGTRLTVV.